These 19 T cell receptor beta chains originate from one sample sequenced in a study of T cell changes during pregnancy in multiple sclerosis. Assay used: immunoSEQ multiplex PCR; TCRdb lists only in-frame clones, some missing. The sample records about 92,000 clones, roughly 92% being singletons. Sequences were derived from peripheral blood, sampled in the first trimester of pregnancy. The receptors shown here come from a female donor with multiple sclerosis, enrolled in a pregnancy study.

This chain uses TRBV5-1 with TRBJ2-2, with 7 bases lining up with TRBD1. Germline V CDR1 and CDR2: SGHRS, YFSETQ. The CDR3 has 15 amino acids. After removal of 4 bases from V and 3 bases from J, the junction contained 6 bases not matched to a gene. The DNA for the CDR3 is TGCGCCAGCAGCCTCCGGACAGGAGACACCGGGGAGCTGTTTTTT. This translates into CASSLRTGDTGELFF.

The chain combines TRBV2 with TRBJ1-2; maybe TRBD1 (6 bases). V was trimmed by 11 bases and J by 8 bases, leaving 24 bases between them. The CDR3 totals 14 residues. The germline CDR1 and CDR2 sequences are SNHLY and FYNNEI. CDR3 bases: TGTGCCGGAATACCGGGGACATATCATTACGGCTACACCTTC. It is translated as CAGIPGTYHYGYTF.

The chain has TRBV6-6 and TRBJ1-2; the D is unclear. This CDR3 contains 14 residues. V was shortened by 0 bases and J by 1 base, with 6 bases between the two germline ends. The germline V gene encodes CDR1 MNHNY and CDR2 SVGAGI (reference sequence). This chain's CDR3 is CASSYSRGNYGYTF. Written as DNA, the CDR3 is TGTGCCAGCAGTTACTCACGGGGTAACTATGGCTACACCTTC.

The rearrangement uses TRBV4-3 and TRBJ2-3, with D perhaps matching TRBD2 (5 bases). The CDR3 loop spans 16 amino acids. The germline V gene encodes CDR1 LGHNA and CDR2 YSLEER. The germline V and J ends were trimmed by 1 base and 2 bases, with 13 bases remaining between them. For the CDR3, the DNA is TGCGCCAGCAGCCAAGTACCGCGGGTCACCACAGATACGCAGTATTTT. Translated, it gives CASSQVPRVTTDTQYF.

The V gene is TRBV9, the J gene TRBJ2-7; 7 bases align to TRBD2. Per the germline V gene, CDR1 is SGDLS and CDR2 is YYNGEE. The junction had 4 bases not matched to a gene; V was cut back by 2 bases and J by 2 bases. The CDR3 covers 14 residues. The CDR3 nucleotides read TGTGCCAGCAGCGTGAGCGGGAATCCCTACGAGCAGTACTTC. Its protein product is CASSVSGNPYEQYF.

The chain links TRBV27 to TRBJ2-1, with 7 nucleotides matching TRBD2. The CDR3 consists of 13 residues. Germline assignment: CDR1 MNHEY and CDR2 SMNVEV (reference sequence). The chain's CDR3 is CSSLSGRASEQFF. The DNA for the CDR3 is TGTTCGAGCCTCTCAGGGAGGGCCAGTGAGCAGTTCTTC.

This clone occurred once. The gene calls are TRBV19 and TRBJ1-2, with TRBD1 as a possible D gene (5 bases). In germline, CDR1 is LNHDA, CDR2 SQIVND (reference sequence). The V end lost 7 bases, the J end lost 6 bases, and 12 bases lay between the germline ends. This CDR3 has 12 residues. CDR3 sequence reads: CASNLGGDGYTF. In DNA form, the CDR3 reads TGTGCCAGTAACCTCGGGGGGGATGGCTACACCTTC.

Written as DNA, the CDR3 is TGTGCCAGCAGCGTAGAACTAGCGGGAGAAGGCGGGGAGCTGTTTTTT. Its translation: CASSVELAGEGGELFF. This chain uses TRBV9 with TRBJ2-2; 11 nucleotides align to TRBD2. With V trimmed by 0 bases and J by 7 bases, 5 bases remained unmatched. CDR1 is SGDLS, CDR2 YYNGEE, per germline. This CDR3 contains 16 residues. The complete variable domain, with remaining parts taken from reference TRBV9 and TRBJ2-2, reads DSGVTQTPKHLITATGQRVTLRCSPRSGDLSVYWYQQSLDQGLQFLIQYYNGEERAKGNILERFSAQQFPDLHSELNLSSLELGDSALYFCASSVELAGEGGELFFGEGSRLTVL.

The gene calls are TRBV18 and TRBJ2-7; TRBD1 matches 10 bases. Germline V gene data show CDR1 as KGHSH and CDR2 as LQKENI. CDR3 length: 14 amino acids. V shed 3 bases, J shed 1 base, and the junction held 0 bases outside the gene matches. DNA for the CDR3: TGTGCCAGCTCACCGGGACAGGGGTCCTACGAGCAGTACTTC. Translated, it gives CASSPGQGSYEQYF.

This CDR3 is CASSLEASGNSYEQYF. DNA of the CDR3: TGTGCCAGCAGCTTGGAGGCTAGCGGTAACTCCTACGAGCAGTACTTC. The rearrangement uses TRBV5-6 and TRBJ2-7, with TRBD2 identical over 7 bases. The germline V gene encodes CDR1 SGHDT and CDR2 YYEEEE. This CDR3 has 16 amino acids. The V segment lost 0 bases and the J segment 0 bases; nucleotides outside the gene matches: 6. The full variable domain, rest sourced from reference TRBV5-6 and TRBJ2-7, is DAGVTQSPTHLIKTRGQQVTLRCSPKSGHDTVSWYQQALGQGPQFIFQYYEEEERQRGNFPDRFSGHQFPNYSSELNVNALLLGDSALYLCASSLEASGNSYEQYFGPGTRLTVT.

This chain uses TRBV5-1 with TRBJ2-4; D may be TRBD1 (6 bases). V was shortened by 0 bases and J by 6 bases, with 13 bases between the two germline ends. The CDR3 totals 15 residues. From germline, CDR1 is SGHRS and CDR2 YFSETQ. The CDR3 protein is CASSLVFGTPNIQYF. CDR3 nucleotides: TGCGCCAGCAGCTTGGTTTTCGGGACACCAAACATTCAGTACTTC.

The V call is TRBV6-6, the J call TRBJ2-3; 8 positions match TRBD2. The CDR3 length is 14 residues. In germline, CDR1 is MNHNY, CDR2 SVGAGI (reference sequence). V trimming: 6 bases; J trimming: 4 bases; junction bases outside the gene matches: 6. The CDR3 DNA reads as TGTGCCAGCAGATCAGCGGGAGATGCAGATACGCAGTATTTT. Its protein is CASRSAGDADTQYF.

The V and J genes are TRBV6-4 and TRBJ1-3, with 7 positions matching TRBD1. CDR3 size: 17 residues. CDR1 and CDR2 from the germline V gene are MRHNA and SNTAGT. Germline trimming cut 10 bases from V and 3 bases from J; bases unmatched to any gene: 18. This chain's CDR3 is CATKDSDREAFGNTIYF. The CDR3 region has the DNA TGTGCCACCAAGGATTCCGACAGGGAGGCTTTTGGAAACACCATATATTTT.

This rearrangement joins TRBV7-6 to TRBJ2-1, with TRBD2 matching over 11 bases. The ends lost 1 base at V and 3 bases at J; junction bases unmatched: 11. The CDR3 totals 19 residues. Germline CDR1 SGHVS, CDR2 FNYEAQ. The CDR3 loop is CASSLGALAGASLYNEQFF. The DNA of the CDR3 is TGTGCCAGCAGCTTAGGGGCACTAGCGGGAGCAAGCCTCTACAATGAGCAGTTCTTC.

The V gene is TRBV11-2, the J gene TRBJ2-1, with a possible D match to TRBD1 (5 bases). The CDR3 runs to 16 residues. Trimming cost V 5 bases and J 4 bases, with 18 bases left between them. Germline V CDR1 and CDR2: SGHAT, FQNNGV. The CDR3 sequence: CASSIHPQDKYNEQFF. The CDR3 bases are TGTGCCAGCAGCATACATCCCCAGGACAAGTACAATGAGCAGTTCTTC.

Written as DNA, the CDR3 is TGTGCCAGCAGCTTGGTTCCCGGACTAGCTAGGGCCAATGAGCAGTTCTTC. Translated: CASSLVPGLARANEQFF. The rearrangement joins TRBV5-4 to TRBJ2-1, with TRBD2 matching 8 bases. Looked up from germline, CDR1 is SGHNT and CDR2 is YYREEE (reference sequence). This CDR3 has 17 residues. With V trimmed by 0 bases and J by 6 bases, 11 bases remained unmatched.

This clone was detected only once. The genes are TRBV19 and TRBJ1-3, with D possibly matching TRBD1 (6 bases). CDR3 length equals 17 residues. The V gene's germline CDR1 is LNHDA and CDR2 SQIVND (reference sequence). Trimming removed 0 bases at V and 0 bases at J, with 12 bases between. The CDR3 is CASSIDAGASSGNTIYF. As DNA, the CDR3 is TGTGCCAGTAGTATAGACGCGGGGGCCAGCTCTGGAAACACCATATATTTT.

The chain joins TRBV9 to TRBJ1-3; D remains ambiguous. CDR1 and CDR2 from the germline V gene are SGDLS and YYNGEE. The CDR3 covers 15 residues. V gave up 0 bases and J gave up 0 bases, with 7 bases separating them. CDR3 coding DNA: TGTGCCAGCAGCGTAGGGCAGATCTCTGGAAACACCATATATTTT. This encodes CASSVGQISGNTIYF.

The chain has TRBV14 and TRBJ2-1; possibly TRBD1 for D (7 bases). V shed 4 bases and J shed 2 bases, with 12 bases lying between them. CDR3 size: 15 residues. CDR1 is SGHDN, CDR2 FVKESK, per germline. In DNA, the CDR3 is TGTGCCAGCAGCCTTCAGGGGGGACCCTACAATGAGCAGTTCTTC. Translating gives CASSLQGGPYNEQFF.